This record looks at one T cell receptor (beta chain) sequence and its context. No antigen is known for it. Clones were read by immunoSEQ multiplex PCR, and TCRdb kept only the in-frame ones, dropping some. In the table there are some 370,000 clones, approximately 83% of which are singletons. Treatment meaning: some 20 received Ad26.COV2.S at low or high dose, single or two shots; several received placebo; per-sample allocation not given. Material that was analyzed had been drawn on day 63 after the first vaccine or placebo injection. This record belongs to a study of Ad26.COV2.S vaccination and SARS-CoV-2 variants. Study background: Sample donor was a member of the COV1001 Ad26.COV2.S trial arm. The vaccine Ad26.COV2.S was put into the muscle once, or twice with 56 days between. General study findings and limits: TCR breadth and depth analyses may have underestimated total T cell responses.

V lost 5 bases to trimming and J lost 0 bases, with 10 bases between them. The length of the CDR3 is 14 residues. CDR1 and CDR2 (germline): SEHNR, FQNEAQ (reference sequence). The source is a person aged 18-65 years who received the Ad26.COV2.S COVID-19 vaccine or a placebo. The sample was peripheral blood, taken in a trial of Ad26.COV2.S vaccine versus placebo. The chain combines TRBV7-9 with TRBJ1-2; no firm D call. CDR3 protein: CASSLQAANYGYTF. For the CDR3, the DNA is TGTGCCAGCAGCCTACAAGCGGCTAACTATGGCTACACCTTC.